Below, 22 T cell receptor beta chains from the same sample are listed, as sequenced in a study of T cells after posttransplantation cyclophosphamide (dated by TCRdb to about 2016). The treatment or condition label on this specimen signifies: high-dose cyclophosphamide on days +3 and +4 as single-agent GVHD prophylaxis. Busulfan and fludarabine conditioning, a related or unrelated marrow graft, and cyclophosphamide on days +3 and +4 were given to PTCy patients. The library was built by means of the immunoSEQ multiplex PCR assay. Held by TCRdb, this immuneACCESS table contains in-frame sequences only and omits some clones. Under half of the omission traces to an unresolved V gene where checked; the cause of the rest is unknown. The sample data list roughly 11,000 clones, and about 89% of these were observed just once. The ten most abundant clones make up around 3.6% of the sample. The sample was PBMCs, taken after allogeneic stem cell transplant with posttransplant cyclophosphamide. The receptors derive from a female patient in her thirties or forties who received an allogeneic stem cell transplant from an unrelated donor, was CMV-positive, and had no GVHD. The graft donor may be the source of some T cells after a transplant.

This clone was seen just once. The CDR3 nucleotides read TGTGCCAGCAGCCCAACTAGAGGAGGGAGCTCCTACAATGAGCAGTTCTTC. This translates into CASSPTRGGSSYNEQFF. This chain uses TRBV7-9 with TRBJ2-1, with D perhaps matching TRBD2 (6 bases). In germline, CDR1 is SEHNR, CDR2 FQNEAQ (reference sequence). The CDR3 has 17 amino acids. Trimming removed 5 bases at V and 0 bases at J, with 17 bases between.

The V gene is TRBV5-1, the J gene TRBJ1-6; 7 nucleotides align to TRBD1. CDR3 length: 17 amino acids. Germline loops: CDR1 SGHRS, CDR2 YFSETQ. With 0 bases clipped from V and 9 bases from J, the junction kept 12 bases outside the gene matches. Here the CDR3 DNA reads TGCGCCAGCAGCTTGGGGGGTATGACAGGGTCTGCTTCACCCCTCCACTTT. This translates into CASSLGGMTGSASPLHF.

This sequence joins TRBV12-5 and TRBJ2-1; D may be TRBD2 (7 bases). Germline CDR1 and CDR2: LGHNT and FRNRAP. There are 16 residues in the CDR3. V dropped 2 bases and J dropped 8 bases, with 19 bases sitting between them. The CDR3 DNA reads TGTGCTAGTGGTTTGCCCTGGACAGTGGGAGGGCATGAGCAGTTCTTC. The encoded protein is CASGLPWTVGGHEQFF.

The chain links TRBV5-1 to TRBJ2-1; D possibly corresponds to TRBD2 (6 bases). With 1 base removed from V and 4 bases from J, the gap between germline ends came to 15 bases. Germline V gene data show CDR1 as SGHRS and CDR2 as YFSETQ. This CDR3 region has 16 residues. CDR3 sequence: CASSLPAGRLYNEQFF. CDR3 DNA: TGCGCCAGCAGCTTGCCGGCGGGACGCCTATACAATGAGCAGTTCTTC. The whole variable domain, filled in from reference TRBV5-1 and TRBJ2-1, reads KAGVTQTPRYLIKTRGQQVTLSCSPISGHRSVSWYQQTPGQGLQFLFEYFSETQRNKGNFPGRFSGRQFSNSRSEMNVSTLELGDSALYLCASSLPAGRLYNEQFFGPGTRLTVL.

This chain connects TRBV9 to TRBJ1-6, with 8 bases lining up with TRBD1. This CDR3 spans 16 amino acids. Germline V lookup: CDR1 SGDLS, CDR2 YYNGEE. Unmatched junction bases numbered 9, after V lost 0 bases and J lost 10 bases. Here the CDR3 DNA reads TGTGCCAGCAGCGTAGAGGGGACAGGCGGGAAGTCACCCCTCCACTTT. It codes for CASSVEGTGGKSPLHF.

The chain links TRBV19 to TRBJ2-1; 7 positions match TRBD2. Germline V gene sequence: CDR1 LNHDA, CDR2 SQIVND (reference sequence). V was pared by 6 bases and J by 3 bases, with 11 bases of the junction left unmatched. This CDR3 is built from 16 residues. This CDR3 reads CASSSPSGALYNEQFF. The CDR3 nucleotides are TGTGCCAGTAGCTCTCCAAGCGGGGCCCTCTACAATGAGCAGTTCTTC.

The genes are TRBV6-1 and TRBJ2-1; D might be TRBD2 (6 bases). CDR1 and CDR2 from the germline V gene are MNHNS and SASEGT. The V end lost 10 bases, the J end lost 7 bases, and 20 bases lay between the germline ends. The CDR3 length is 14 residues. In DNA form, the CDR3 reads TGTGCCATCCGAGTCCAGGGAGGTATGAATGAGCAGTTCTTC. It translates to CAIRVQGGMNEQFF.

The CDR3 loop is CASRKQLTQETQYF. The DNA for the CDR3 is TGTGCCAGCAGAAAACAGCTCACCCAAGAGACCCAGTACTTC. This chain joins TRBV6-1 and TRBJ2-5; D ambiguous. The length of the CDR3 is 14 residues. Germline V lookup: CDR1 MNHNS, CDR2 SASEGT. V gave up 6 bases and J gave up 1 base, with 12 bases separating them.

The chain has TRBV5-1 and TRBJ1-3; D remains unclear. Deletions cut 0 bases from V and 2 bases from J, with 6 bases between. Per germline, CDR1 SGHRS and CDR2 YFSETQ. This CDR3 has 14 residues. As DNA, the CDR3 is TGCGCCAGCAGCTTGGCTGACACTGGAAACACCATATATTTT. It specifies CASSLADTGNTIYF.

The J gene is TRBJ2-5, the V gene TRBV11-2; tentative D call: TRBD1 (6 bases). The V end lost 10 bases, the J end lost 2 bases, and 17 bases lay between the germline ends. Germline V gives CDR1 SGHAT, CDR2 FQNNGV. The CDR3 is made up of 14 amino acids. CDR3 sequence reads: CATHNRDLQETQYF. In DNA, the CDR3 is TGTGCCACTCACAACAGGGATTTACAAGAGACCCAGTACTTC.

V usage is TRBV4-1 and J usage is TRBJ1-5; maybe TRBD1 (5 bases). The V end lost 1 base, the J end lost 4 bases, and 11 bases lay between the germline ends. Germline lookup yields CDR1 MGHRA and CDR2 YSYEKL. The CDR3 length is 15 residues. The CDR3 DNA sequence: TGCGCCAGCAGCCAAGGCTTGGGGGGGAATCAGCCCCAGCATTTT. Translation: CASSQGLGGNQPQHF.

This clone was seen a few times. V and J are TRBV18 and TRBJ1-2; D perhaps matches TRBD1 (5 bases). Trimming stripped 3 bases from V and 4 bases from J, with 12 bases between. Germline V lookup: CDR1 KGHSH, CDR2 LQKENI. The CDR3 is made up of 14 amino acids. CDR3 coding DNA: TGTGCCAGCTCACCCCCGACAGAAAGCTATGGCTACACCTTC. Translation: CASSPPTESYGYTF.

CDR3 coding DNA: TGTGCCAGCAGCTTGAATCCGGGGATTGGGAACACCGGGGAGCTGTTTTTT. Protein sequence: CASSLNPGIGNTGELFF. The rearrangement joins TRBV7-3 to TRBJ2-2; TRBD2 might be the D (5 bases). Trimming pared 3 bases from V and 1 base from J, leaving 15 bases between. The CDR3 runs 17 residues. Germline CDR1 SGHTA, CDR2 FQGTGA.

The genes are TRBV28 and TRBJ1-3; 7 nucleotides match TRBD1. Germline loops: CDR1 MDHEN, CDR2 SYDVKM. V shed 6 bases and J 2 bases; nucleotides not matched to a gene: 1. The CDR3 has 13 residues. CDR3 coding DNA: TGTGCCAGCAGAGACAGGGCTGGAAACACCATATATTTT. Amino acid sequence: CASRDRAGNTIYF.

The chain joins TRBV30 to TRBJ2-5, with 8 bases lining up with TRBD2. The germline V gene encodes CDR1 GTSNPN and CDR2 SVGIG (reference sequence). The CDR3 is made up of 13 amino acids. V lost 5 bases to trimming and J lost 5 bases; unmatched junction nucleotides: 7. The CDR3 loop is CAWAGTRGETQYF. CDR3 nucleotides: TGTGCCTGGGCCGGGACTAGGGGTGAGACCCAGTACTTC.

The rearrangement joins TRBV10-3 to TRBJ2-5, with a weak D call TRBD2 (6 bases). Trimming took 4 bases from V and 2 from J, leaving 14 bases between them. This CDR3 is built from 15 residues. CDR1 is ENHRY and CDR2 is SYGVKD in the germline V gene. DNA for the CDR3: TGTGCCATCAGTGTCGAAGGAGGAGGGCAAGAGACCCAGTACTTC. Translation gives CAISVEGGGQETQYF.

The CDR3 nucleotides are TGTGCCAGCAGTTTAACAGGGAGCGATGAAGCTTTCTTT. Its translation: CASSLTGSDEAFF. The rearrangement links TRBV27 to TRBJ1-1, with D maybe TRBD1 (6 bases). Trimming took 2 bases from V and 7 from J, leaving 11 bases between them. There are 13 residues in the CDR3. Germline CDR1 MNHEY, CDR2 SMNVEV (reference sequence).

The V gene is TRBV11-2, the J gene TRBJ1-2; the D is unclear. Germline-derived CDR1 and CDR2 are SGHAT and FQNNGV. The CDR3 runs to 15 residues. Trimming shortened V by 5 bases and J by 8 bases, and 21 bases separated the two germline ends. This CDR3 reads CASSPRLRRVGGYTF. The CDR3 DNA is TGTGCCAGCAGCCCCAGGTTAAGGAGGGTGGGGGGCTACACCTTC.

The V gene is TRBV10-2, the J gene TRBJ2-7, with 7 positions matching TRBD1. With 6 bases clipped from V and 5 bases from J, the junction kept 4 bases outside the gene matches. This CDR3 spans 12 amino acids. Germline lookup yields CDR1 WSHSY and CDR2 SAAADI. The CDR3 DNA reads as TGCGCCAGCAGCCCCACAGGGGACGAGCAGTACTTC. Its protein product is CASSPTGDEQYF.

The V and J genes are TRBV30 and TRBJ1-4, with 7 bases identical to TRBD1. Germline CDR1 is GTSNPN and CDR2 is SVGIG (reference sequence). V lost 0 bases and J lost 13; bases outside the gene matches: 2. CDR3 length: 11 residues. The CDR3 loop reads CAWSVGTALFF. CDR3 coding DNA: TGTGCCTGGAGTGTAGGGACAGCACTGTTTTTT.

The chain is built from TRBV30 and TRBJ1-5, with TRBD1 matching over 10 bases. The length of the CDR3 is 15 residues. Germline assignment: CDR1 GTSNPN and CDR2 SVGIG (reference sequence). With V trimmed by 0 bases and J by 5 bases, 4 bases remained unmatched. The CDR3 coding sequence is TGTGCCTGGAGTGTTAGGACAGGGGGATATCAGCCCCAGCATTTT. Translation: CAWSVRTGGYQPQHF.

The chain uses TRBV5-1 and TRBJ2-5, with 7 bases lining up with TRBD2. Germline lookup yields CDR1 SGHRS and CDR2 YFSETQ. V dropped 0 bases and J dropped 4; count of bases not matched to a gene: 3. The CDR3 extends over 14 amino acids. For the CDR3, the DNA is TGCGCCAGCAGCTTGGTTGGCGGGGGAGAGACCCAGTACTTC. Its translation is CASSLVGGGETQYF.